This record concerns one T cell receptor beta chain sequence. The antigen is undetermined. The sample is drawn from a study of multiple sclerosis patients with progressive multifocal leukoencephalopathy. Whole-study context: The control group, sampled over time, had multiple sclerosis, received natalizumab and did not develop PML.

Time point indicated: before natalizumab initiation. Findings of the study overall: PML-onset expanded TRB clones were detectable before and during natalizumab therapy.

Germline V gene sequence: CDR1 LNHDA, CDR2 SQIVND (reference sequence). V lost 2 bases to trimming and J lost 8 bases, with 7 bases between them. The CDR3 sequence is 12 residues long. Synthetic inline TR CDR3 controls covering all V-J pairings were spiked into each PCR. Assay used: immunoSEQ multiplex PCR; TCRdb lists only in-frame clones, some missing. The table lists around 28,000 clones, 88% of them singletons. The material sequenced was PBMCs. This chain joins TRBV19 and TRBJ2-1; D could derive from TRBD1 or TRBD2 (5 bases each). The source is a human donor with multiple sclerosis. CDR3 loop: CASSIRGHEQFF. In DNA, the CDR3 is TGTGCCAGTAGTATACGGGGCCATGAGCAGTTCTTC.